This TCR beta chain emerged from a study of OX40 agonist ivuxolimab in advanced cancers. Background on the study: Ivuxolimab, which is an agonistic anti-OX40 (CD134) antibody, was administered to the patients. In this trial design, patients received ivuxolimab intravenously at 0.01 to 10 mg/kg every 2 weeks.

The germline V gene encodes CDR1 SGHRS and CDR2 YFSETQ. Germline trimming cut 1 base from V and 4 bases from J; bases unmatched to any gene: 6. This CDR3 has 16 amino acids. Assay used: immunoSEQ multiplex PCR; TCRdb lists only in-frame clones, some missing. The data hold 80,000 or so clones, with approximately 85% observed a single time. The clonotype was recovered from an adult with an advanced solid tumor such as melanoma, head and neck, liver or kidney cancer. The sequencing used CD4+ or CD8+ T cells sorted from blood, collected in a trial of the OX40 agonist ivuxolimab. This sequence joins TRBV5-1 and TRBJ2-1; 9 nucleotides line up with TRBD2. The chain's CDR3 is CASSLSLAGEYNEQFF. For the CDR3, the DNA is TGCGCCAGCAGCTTGTCTTTAGCGGGGGAATACAATGAGCAGTTCTTC.